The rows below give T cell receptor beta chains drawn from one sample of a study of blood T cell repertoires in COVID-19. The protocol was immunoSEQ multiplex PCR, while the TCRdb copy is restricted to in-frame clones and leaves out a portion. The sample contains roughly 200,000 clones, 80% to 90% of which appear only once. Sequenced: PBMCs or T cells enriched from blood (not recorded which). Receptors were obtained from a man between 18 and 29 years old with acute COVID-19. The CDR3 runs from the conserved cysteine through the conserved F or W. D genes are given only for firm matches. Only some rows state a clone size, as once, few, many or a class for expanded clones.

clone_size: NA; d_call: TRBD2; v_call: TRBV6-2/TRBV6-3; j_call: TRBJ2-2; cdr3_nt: TGTGCCAGCAGTTACCCTTTAGCGGGAGGGCCCTTCACCGGGGAGCTGTTTTTT; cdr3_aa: CASSYPLAGGPFTGELFF
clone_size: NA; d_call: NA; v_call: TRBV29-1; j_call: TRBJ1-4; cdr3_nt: TGCAGCGTTGTGGGAAACATCATCGGAGGCCCAACTAATGAAAAACTGTTTTTT; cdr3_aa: CSVVGNIIGGPTNEKLFF
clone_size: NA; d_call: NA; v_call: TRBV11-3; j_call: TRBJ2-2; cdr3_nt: TGTGCCAGCAGCTTAGATTGGGGAGGGGGAACGAGCACCGGGGAGCTGTTTTTT; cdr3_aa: CASSLDWGGGTSTGELFF
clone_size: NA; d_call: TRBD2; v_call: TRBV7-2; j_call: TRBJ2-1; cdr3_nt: TGTGCCAGCAGCTTAGCGAGGCTAGCGGGAGTTAACAATGAGCAGTTCTTC; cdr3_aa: CASSLARLAGVNNEQFF
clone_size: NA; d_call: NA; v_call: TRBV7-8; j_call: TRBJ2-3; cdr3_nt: TGTGCCAGCAGCCTTCCTAGCGCCCCAAGGATAGATACGCAGTATTTT; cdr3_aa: CASSLPSAPRIDTQYF
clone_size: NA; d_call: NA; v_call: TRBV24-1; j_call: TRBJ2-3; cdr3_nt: TGTGCCACCAGTCAAGCGGATACGCAGTATTTT; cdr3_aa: CATSQADTQYF
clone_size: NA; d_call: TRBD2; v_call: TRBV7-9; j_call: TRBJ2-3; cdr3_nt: TGTGCCAGCAGCTCGGGACTAGCGGTTAACGTACTAGCCGCAGATACGCAGTATTTT; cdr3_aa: CASSSGLAVNVLAADTQYF
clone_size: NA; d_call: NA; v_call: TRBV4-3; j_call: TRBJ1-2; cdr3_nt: TGCGCCAGCAGCCAAGGGGGGGGACTGGGTAACTATGGCTACACCTTC; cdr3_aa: CASSQGGGLGNYGYTF
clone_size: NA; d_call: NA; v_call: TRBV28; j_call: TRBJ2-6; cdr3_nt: TGTGCCAGCAGTTCACCAGGGGCCCCGTCTTCTCTGTGGGCCAACGTCCTGACTTTC; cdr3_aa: CASSSPGAPSSLWANVLTF
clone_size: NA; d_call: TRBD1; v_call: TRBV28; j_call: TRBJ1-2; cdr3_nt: TGTGCCAGCAGGGGAGGACAGGGAAGCTATGGCTACACCTTC; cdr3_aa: CASRGGQGSYGYTF
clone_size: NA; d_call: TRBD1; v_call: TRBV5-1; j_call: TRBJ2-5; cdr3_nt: TGCGCCAGCAGCTTGCAGCCCAGGGGGCAAGGGGAGACCCAGTACTTC; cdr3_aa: CASSLQPRGQGETQYF
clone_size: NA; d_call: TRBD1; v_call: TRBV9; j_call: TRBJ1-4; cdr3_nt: TGTGCCAGCAGCGCAACGACAGGGGGAGATGAAAAACTGTTTTTT; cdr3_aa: CASSATTGGDEKLFF
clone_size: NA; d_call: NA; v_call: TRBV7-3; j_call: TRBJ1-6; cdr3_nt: TGTGCCAGCAGCCCACTCGCTAATTCACCCCTCCACTTT; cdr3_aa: CASSPLANSPLHF
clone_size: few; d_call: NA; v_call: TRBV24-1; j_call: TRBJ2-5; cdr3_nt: TGTGCCACCAGTGAAGTGACAGGTTGGGGAGAGACCCAGTACTTC; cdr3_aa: CATSEVTGWGETQYF
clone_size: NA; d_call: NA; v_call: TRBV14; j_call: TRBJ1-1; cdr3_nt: TGTGCCAGCAGCCCCTCCCTGGGGGGACTCTGGGGCACTGAAGCTTTCTTT; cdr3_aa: CASSPSLGGLWGTEAFF
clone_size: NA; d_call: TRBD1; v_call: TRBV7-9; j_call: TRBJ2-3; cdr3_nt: TGTGCCAGCAGCGGGGACAGGGGGCGAGCAGATACGCAGTATTTT; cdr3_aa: CASSGDRGRADTQYF
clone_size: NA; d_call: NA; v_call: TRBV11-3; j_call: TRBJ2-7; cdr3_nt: TGTGCCAGCAGCCCTCCCGAGGGGGGGAGGAGCGAGCAGTACTTC; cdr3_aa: CASSPPEGGRSEQYF
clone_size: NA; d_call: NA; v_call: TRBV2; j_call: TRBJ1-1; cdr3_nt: TGTGCCAGCAGAACGGACAGTAGAGCTTTCTTT; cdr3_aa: CASRTDSRAFF
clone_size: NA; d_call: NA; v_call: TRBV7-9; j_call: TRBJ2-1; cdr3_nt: TGTGCCAGCAGCCGGGACTTCACTCCCTACAATGAGCAGTTCTTC; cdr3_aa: CASSRDFTPYNEQFF
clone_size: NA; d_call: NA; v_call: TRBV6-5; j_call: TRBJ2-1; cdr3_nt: TGTGCCAGCAAGCGAAGTATAGGGGAAAATGAGCAGTTCTTC; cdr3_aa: CASKRSIGENEQFF
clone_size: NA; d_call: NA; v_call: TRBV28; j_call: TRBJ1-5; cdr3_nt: TGTGCCACCTCGTCAGGCCAGCCCCAGCATTTT; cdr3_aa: CATSSGQPQHF
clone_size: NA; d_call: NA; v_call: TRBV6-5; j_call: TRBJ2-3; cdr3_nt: TGTGCCAGCAGTTACTCCGGGATTTACACAGATACGCAGTATTTT; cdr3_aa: CASSYSGIYTDTQYF
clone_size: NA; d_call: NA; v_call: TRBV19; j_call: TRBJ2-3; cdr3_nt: TGTGCCAGCAAGCAGGGGATGGCACGCACAGATACGCAGTATTTT; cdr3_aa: CASKQGMARTDTQYF
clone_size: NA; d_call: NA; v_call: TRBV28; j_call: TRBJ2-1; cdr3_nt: TGTGCCAGCAGTTTTAGCTCCCGTCTCTACAATGAGCAGTTCTTC; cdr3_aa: CASSFSSRLYNEQFF
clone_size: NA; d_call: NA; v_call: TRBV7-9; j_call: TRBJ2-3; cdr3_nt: TGTGCCAGCAGCTTAGTAGATGGCACAGATACGCAGTATTTT; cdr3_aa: CASSLVDGTDTQYF
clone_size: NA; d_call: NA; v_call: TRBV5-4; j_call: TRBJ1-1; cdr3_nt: TGTGCCAGCAGCTCCCCGGGATATATGAACACTGAAGCTTTCTTT; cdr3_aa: CASSSPGYMNTEAFF
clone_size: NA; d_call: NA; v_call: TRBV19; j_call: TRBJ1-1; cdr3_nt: TGTGCCAGTAGTAGCCTCGCGGGTACGAACACTGAAGCTTTCTTT; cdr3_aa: CASSSLAGTNTEAFF
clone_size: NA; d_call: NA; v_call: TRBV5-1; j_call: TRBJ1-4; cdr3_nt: TGCGCCAGCAGCTCGCTCAACAGGGATGAAAAACTGTTTTTT; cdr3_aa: CASSSLNRDEKLFF
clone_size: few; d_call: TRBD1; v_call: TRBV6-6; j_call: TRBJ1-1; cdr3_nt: TGTGCCAGCACCCTGGGACAGGGGGACTCTGAAGCTTTCTTT; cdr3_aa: CASTLGQGDSEAFF
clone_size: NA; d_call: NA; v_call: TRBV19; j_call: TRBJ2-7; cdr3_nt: TGTGCCAGTAGTATTACAGGGGGGGGACCCCACGAGCAGTACTTC; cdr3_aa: CASSITGGGPHEQYF
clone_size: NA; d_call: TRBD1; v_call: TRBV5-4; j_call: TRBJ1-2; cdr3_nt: TGTGCCAGCAGCTTGCCCGACAGGGTTCTTAACTATGGCTACACCTTC; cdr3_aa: CASSLPDRVLNYGYTF
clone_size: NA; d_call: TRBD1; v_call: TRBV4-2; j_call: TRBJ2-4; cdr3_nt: TGTGCCAGCAGCCAAGATCAGAGGCAGGGGGCGAACATTCAGTACTTC; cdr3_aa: CASSQDQRQGANIQYF
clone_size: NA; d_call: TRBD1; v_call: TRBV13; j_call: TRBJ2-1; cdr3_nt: TGTGCCAGCAGCTCCCGACAGGGGGCGGTCAATGAGCAGTTCTTC; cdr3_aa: CASSSRQGAVNEQFF
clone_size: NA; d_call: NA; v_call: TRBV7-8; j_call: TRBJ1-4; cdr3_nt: TGTGCCAGCAGCTTTGGGAGGGGAGACGAAAAACTGTTTTTT; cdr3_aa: CASSFGRGDEKLFF
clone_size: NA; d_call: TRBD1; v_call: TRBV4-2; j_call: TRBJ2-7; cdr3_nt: TGTGCCAGCAGCCAAGAAGGAGGGGACAGGCGCTACGAGCAGTACTTC; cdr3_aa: CASSQEGGDRRYEQYF
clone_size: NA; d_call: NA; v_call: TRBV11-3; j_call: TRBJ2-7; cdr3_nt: TGTGCCAGCAGCTCGAGACAGACCTACGAGCAGTACTTC; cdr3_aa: CASSSRQTYEQYF
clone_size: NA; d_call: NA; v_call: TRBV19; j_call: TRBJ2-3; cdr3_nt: TGTGCCGCTTCGGGACAAAGTAGTTCTAGCACAGATACGCAGTATTTT; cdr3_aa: CAASGQSSSSTDTQYF
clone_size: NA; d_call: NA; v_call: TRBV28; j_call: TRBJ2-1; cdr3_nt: TGTGCCAGCAGTTTATTAGGGGAAGCCTACAATGAGCAGTTCTTC; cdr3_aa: CASSLLGEAYNEQFF
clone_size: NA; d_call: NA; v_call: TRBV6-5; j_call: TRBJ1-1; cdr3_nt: TGTGCCAGCAGTCCCCGGGTCAACACTGAAGCTTTCTTT; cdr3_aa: CASSPRVNTEAFF
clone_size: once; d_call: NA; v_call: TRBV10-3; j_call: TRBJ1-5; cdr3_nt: TGTGCCATCAGTGTTAGCTATAGCAATCAGCCCCAGCATTTT; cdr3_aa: CAISVSYSNQPQHF
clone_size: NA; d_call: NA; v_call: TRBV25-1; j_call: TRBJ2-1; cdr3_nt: TGTGCCAGCAGTGAATACAGGCCAAATGAGCAGTTCTTC; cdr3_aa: CASSEYRPNEQFF
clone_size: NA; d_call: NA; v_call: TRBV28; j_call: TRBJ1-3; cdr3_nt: TGTGCCAGCAGTCCCGCGGGGCCGGGAAACACCATATATTTT; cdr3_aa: CASSPAGPGNTIYF
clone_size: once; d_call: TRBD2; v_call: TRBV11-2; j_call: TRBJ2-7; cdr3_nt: TGTGCCAGCAGCTCCCCTAGGGGAGGGCACGAGCAGTACTTC; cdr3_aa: CASSSPRGGHEQYF
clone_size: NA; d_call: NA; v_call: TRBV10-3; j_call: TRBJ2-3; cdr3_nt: TGTGCCATCGGAGGTAACGGAAACACAGATACGCAGTATTTT; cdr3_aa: CAIGGNGNTDTQYF
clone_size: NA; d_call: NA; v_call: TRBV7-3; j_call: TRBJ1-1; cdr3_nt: TGTGCCAGCAGCTTGAGCGAGAACACTGAAGCTTTCTTT; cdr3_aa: CASSLSENTEAFF
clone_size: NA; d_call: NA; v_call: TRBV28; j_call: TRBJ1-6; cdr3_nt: TGTGCCAGCAGTGCAGGGTTCGGTAATAATTCACCCCTCCACTTT; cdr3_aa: CASSAGFGNNSPLHF
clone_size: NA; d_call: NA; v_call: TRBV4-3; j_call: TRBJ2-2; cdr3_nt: TGCGCCAGCAGCCATAGCGGGACAGCCGGGGAGCTGTTTTTT; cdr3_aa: CASSHSGTAGELFF
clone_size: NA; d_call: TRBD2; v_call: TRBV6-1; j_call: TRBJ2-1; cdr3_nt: TGTGCCAGCAGTGACGTGAAGATACTAGCGGTTAATGAGCAGTTCTTC; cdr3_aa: CASSDVKILAVNEQFF
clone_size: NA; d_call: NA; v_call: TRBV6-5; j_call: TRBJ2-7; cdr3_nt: TGTGCCAGCAGTTACTTCGCAGGGTTAAACTACGAGCAGTACTTC; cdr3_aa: CASSYFAGLNYEQYF
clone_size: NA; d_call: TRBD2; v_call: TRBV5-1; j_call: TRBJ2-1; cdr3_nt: TGCGCCAGCAGCCGAAGCGGGAGGACCTCCTACAATGAGCAGTTCTTC; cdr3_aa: CASSRSGRTSYNEQFF
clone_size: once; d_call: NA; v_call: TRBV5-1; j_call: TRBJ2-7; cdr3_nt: TGCGCCAGCAGCCTGGGAGCCGAGCAGTACTTC; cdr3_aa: CASSLGAEQYF
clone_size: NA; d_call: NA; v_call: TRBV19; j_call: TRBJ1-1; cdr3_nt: TGTGCCAGTAGTATAAGGGGGATGAACACTGAAGCTTTCTTT; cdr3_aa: CASSIRGMNTEAFF
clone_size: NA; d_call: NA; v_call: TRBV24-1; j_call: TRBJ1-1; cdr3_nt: TGTGCCACCAGTGATAGGGGAAGGGCTCCTGACCAAGCTTTCTTT; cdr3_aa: CATSDRGRAPDQAFF
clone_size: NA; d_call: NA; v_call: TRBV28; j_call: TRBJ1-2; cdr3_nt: TGTGCCAGCAGTTTCTGGGCAGGGTTGACTAACTATGGCTACACCTTC; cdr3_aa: CASSFWAGLTNYGYTF
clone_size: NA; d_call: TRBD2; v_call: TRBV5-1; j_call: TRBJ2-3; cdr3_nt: TGCGCCAGCAGCTCGGGACTAGCGGCTACAGATACGCAGTATTTT; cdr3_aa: CASSSGLAATDTQYF